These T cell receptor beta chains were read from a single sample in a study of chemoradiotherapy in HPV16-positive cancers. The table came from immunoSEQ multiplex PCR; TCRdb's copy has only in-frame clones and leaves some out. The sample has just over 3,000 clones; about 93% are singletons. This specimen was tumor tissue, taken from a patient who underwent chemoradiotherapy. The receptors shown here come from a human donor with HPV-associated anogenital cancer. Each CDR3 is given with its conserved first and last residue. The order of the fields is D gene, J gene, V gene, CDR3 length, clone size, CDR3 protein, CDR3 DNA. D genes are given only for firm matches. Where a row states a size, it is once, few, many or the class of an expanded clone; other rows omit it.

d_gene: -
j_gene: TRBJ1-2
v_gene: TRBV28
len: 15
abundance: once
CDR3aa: CASSLPTGTNYGYTF
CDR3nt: TGTGCCAGCAGTCTCCCCACAGGGACTAACTATGGCTACACCTTC

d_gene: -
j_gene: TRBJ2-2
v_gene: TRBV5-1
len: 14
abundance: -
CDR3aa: CASSLEAAPGELFF
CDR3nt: TGCGCCAGCAGCTTGGAGGCAGCCCCCGGGGAGCTGTTTTTT

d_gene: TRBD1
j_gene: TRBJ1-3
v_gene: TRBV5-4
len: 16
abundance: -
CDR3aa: CASSLGRGQGGNTIYF
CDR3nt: TGTGCCAGCAGCTTGGGACGGGGACAGGGAGGAAACACCATATATTTT

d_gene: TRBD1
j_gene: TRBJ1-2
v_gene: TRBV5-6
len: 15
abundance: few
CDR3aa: CASSLWAGGTYGYTF
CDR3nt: TGTGCCAGCAGCTTGTGGGCAGGGGGAACTTATGGCTACACCTTC

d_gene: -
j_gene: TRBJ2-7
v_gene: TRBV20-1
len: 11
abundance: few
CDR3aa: CSASGAHEQYF
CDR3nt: TGCAGTGCTAGTGGGGCCCACGAGCAGTACTTC

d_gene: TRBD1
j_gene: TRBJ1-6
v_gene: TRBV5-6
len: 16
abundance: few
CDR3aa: CASRVETGDPQSPLHF
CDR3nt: TGTGCCAGCAGGGTGGAAACAGGGGATCCGCAATCACCCCTCCACTTT

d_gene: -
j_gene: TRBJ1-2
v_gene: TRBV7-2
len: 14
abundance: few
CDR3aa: CASSATGANYGYTF
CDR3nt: TGTGCCAGCAGCGCTACAGGAGCTAACTATGGCTACACCTTC

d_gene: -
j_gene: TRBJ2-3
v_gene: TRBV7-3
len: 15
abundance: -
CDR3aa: CASAPSLSGTDTQYF
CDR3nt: TGTGCCAGCGCGCCAAGTTTGAGCGGCACAGATACGCAGTATTTT

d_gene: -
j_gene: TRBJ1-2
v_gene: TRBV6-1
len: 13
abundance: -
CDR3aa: CASSELRSYGYTF
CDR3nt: TGTGCCAGCAGTGAACTCCGGTCCTATGGCTACACCTTC

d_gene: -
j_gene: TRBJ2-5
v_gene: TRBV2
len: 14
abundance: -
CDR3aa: CASSEGRGVETQYF
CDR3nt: TGTGCCAGCAGTGAGGGCAGGGGAGTCGAGACCCAGTACTTC

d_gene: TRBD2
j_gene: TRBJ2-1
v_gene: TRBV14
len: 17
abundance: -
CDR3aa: CASSQGLGGGSGNEQFF
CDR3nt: TGTGCCAGCAGCCAAGGCTTAGGCGGGGGGTCAGGGAATGAGCAGTTCTTC

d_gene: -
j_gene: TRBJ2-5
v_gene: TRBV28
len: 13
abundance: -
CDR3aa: CASHRDGQETQYF
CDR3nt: TGTGCCAGCCACCGGGACGGCCAAGAGACCCAGTACTTC

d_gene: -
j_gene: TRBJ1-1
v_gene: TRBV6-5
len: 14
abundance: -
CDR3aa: CASSPPRGSAEAFF
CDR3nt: TGTGCCAGCAGTCCGCCCCGGGGGTCGGCTGAAGCTTTCTTT

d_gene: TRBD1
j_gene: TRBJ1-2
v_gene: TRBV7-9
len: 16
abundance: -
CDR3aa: CASSSQGARANYGYTF
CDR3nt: TGTGCCAGCAGCTCCCAGGGGGCCCGCGCTAACTATGGCTACACCTTC

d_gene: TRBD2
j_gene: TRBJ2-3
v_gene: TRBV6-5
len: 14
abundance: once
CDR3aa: CASSFGGAADTQYF
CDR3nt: TGTGCCAGCAGTTTCGGGGGGGCGGCAGATACGCAGTATTTT

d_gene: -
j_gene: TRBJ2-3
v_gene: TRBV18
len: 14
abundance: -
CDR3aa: CASSHNRGTDTQYF
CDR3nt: TGTGCCAGCTCACATAATCGAGGCACAGATACGCAGTATTTT

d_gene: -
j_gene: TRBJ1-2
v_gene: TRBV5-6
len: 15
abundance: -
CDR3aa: CASSSRLQRIYGYTF
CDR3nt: TGTGCCAGCAGCTCCCGATTACAGAGGATCTATGGCTACACCTTC

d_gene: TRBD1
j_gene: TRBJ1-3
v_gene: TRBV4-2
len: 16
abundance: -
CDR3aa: CASSQEIRTGGNTIYF
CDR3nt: TGTGCCAGCAGCCAAGAGATCCGGACAGGAGGAAACACCATATATTTT

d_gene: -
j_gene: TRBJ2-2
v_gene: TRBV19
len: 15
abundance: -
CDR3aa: CARPSSAGYTGELFF
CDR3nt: TGTGCCCGCCCGTCATCGGCAGGGTACACCGGGGAGCTGTTTTTT

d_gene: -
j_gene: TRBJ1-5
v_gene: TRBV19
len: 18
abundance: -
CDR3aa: CASSLEGAGRGNNQPQHF
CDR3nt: TGTGCCAGTAGTCTCGAGGGAGCGGGACGTGGGAACAATCAGCCCCAGCATTTT

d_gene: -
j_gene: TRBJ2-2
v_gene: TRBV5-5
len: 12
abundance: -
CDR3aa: CASSDNTGELFF
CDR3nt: TGTGCCAGCAGCGACAACACCGGGGAGCTGTTTTTT

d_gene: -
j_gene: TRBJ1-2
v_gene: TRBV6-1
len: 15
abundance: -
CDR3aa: CASSESPQPLYGYTF
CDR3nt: TGTGCCAGCAGTGAATCCCCTCAGCCTCTCTATGGCTACACCTTC